Below, 26 T cell receptor beta chains from the same sample are listed, as sequenced in a study of blood T cell repertoires in COVID-19. The assay was immunoSEQ multiplex PCR, and TCRdb's table has in-frame clones only and misses some. The repertoire holds 170,000 or so clones, with 85% to 90% as singletons. Specimen: peripheral blood. Every receptor here comes from a man aged 45-60 years with active or convalescent COVID-19.

The chain joins TRBV19 to TRBJ1-2, with D unclear. V dropped 7 bases and J dropped 5 bases, with 29 bases sitting between them. The germline V gene has CDR1 LNHDA and CDR2 SQIVND (reference sequence). This CDR3 contains 18 residues. This chain's CDR3 is CASTRGSGLGDSWYGYTF. CDR3 nucleotide sequence: TGTGCCAGTACCCGAGGGTCCGGACTCGGAGATTCGTGGTATGGCTACACCTTC.

This chain links TRBV6-1 with TRBJ1-2; TRBD1 matches 9 bases. Losses at the gene ends were 6 bases for V and 8 bases for J; bases not matched to a gene: 10. The CDR3 has 14 amino acids. Germline V gene lookup returns CDR1 MNHNS and CDR2 SASEGT. The CDR3 protein is CASSDRGGEGGYTF. CDR3 DNA sequence: TGTGCCAGCAGCGACAGGGGGGGCGAGGGCGGCTACACCTTC.

V usage is TRBV2 and J usage is TRBJ1-2; 8 bases line up with TRBD1. The junction had 8 bases not matched to a gene; V was cut back by 11 bases and J by 0 bases. The length of the CDR3 is 14 residues. Germline V gene data show CDR1 as SNHLY and CDR2 as FYNNEI. CDR3 coding DNA: TGTGCCTCCCGGACAGGGTCTACTAACTATGGCTACACCTTC. It encodes CASRTGSTNYGYTF.

This chain uses TRBV2 with TRBJ2-3; no definite D call. Trimming took 7 bases from V and 2 from J, leaving 13 bases between them. This CDR3 spans 14 amino acids. Germline V gives CDR1 SNHLY, CDR2 FYNNEI. The CDR3 loop is CASTPTRFTDTQYF. CDR3 DNA: TGTGCCAGCACTCCAACACGTTTCACAGATACGCAGTATTTT.

The chain employs TRBV5-4 and TRBJ1-1; tentatively, D is TRBD1 (5 bases). The CDR3 runs to 15 residues. CDR1 SGHNT and CDR2 YYREEE come from the germline V gene (reference sequence). V was shortened by 6 bases and J by 5 bases, with 20 bases between the two germline ends. CDR3 region: CASKDRLAGRTEAFF. In nucleotides, the CDR3 is TGTGCCAGCAAAGACCGTCTGGCAGGGCGGACTGAAGCTTTCTTT.

The genes are TRBV6-5 and TRBJ1-5, with D maybe TRBD1 (5 bases). The CDR3 is 15 residues long. Deletions cut 0 bases from V and 7 bases from J, with 13 bases between. From germline, CDR1 is MNHEY and CDR2 SVGAGI. The CDR3 DNA is TGTGCCAGCAGTTACTCGGGGCAGGGTGCCCAGCCCCAGCATTTT. Its translation: CASSYSGQGAQPQHF.

This clone was picked up one time. This sequence joins TRBV11-2 and TRBJ2-5; weak D call: TRBD2 (6 bases). The CDR3 covers 18 residues. V lost 5 bases to trimming and J lost 1 base, with 23 bases between them. Germline V gives CDR1 SGHAT, CDR2 FQNNGV. The CDR3 DNA is TGTGCCAGCAGCCGGCAGCCCACATGGAGGGAGTTCCAAGAGACCCAGTACTTC. As protein: CASSRQPTWREFQETQYF.

This clone was seen just once. The chain is built from TRBV5-4 and TRBJ2-7; 11 nucleotides align to TRBD2. CDR1 is SGHNT and CDR2 is YYREEE in the germline V gene (reference sequence). V shed 4 bases and J 5 bases; nucleotides not matched to a gene: 8. The CDR3 is made up of 15 amino acids. As DNA, the CDR3 is TGTGCCAGCAGCAAACCTAGCGGGAGGCTCCACGAGCAGTACTTC. The encoded protein is CASSKPSGRLHEQYF.

The chain employs TRBV5-5 and TRBJ1-3; D uncertain. CDR3 size: 14 residues. With 6 bases removed from V and 1 base from J, the gap between germline ends came to 11 bases. Germline values: CDR1 SGHKS, CDR2 YYEKEE (reference sequence). CDR3 DNA: TGTGCCAGCACCCGATACAATTCTGGAAACACCATATATTTT. Protein sequence: CASTRYNSGNTIYF. The full variable domain, with the rest looked up from reference TRBV5-5 and TRBJ1-3, is DAGVTQSPTHLIKTRGQQVTLRCSPISGHKSVSWYQQVLGQGPQFIFQYYEKEERGRGNFPDRFSARQFPNYSSELNVNALLLGDSALYLCASTRYNSGNTIYFGEGSWLTVV.

The V and J genes are TRBV2 and TRBJ1-2; D may be TRBD1 (6 bases). V was shortened by 6 bases and J by 10 bases, with 18 bases between the two germline ends. Germline lookup yields CDR1 SNHLY and CDR2 FYNNEI. The CDR3 is made up of 13 amino acids. The CDR3 DNA follows: TGTGCCAGCAGCGAAAGGTTCGCAGGGGCCTACACCTTC. Its translation: CASSERFAGAYTF.

The chain joins TRBV5-1 to TRBJ2-7, with a possible D match to TRBD2 (6 bases). CDR3 length: 16 residues. Germline CDR1 is SGHRS and CDR2 is YFSETQ. With 0 bases removed from V and 1 base from J, the gap between germline ends came to 14 bases. CDR3 DNA: TGCGCCAGCAGCTTGGAGGCGGGCGGGGATTCCTACGAGCAGTACTTC. It encodes CASSLEAGGDSYEQYF.

This clone is a singleton in its sample. The gene calls are TRBV11-2 and TRBJ1-4; D is perhaps TRBD1 (5 bases). The V end lost 4 bases, the J end lost 7 bases, and 16 bases lay between the germline ends. The CDR3 is 15 residues long. CDR1 and CDR2 from the germline V gene are SGHAT and FQNNGV. CDR3 bases: TGTGCCAGCAGCTCCGGAGGGACCCGGGGTGAAAAACTGTTTTTT. It is translated as CASSSGGTRGEKLFF.

The rearrangement links TRBV4-1 to TRBJ1-4; 11 bases align to TRBD1. This CDR3 has 16 residues. Germline CDR1 reads MGHRA; CDR2 reads YSYEKL. V was pared by 4 bases and J by 7 bases, with 8 bases of the junction left unmatched. This CDR3 reads CASSPWTGTGGEKLFF. CDR3 bases: TGCGCCAGCAGCCCGTGGACCGGGACAGGGGGTGAAAAACTGTTTTTT.

This chain uses TRBV3-1 (or the pseudogene TRBV3-2) with TRBJ1-5; D possibly corresponds to TRBD1 (6 bases). The CDR3 extends over 14 amino acids. V was shortened by 4 bases and J by 3 bases, with 10 bases between the two germline ends. The germline CDR1 and CDR2 sequences are LGHDT and YNNKEL (reference sequence). CDR3 nucleotides: TGTGCCAGCAGCCCCCAGGGGTTCAATCAGCCCCAGCATTTT. Translation gives CASSPQGFNQPQHF.

This clone was seen more than once but under ten times. V usage is TRBV4-3 and J usage is TRBJ2-7; possible D gene TRBD2, 5 bases. This CDR3 is 14 amino acids long. Per the germline V gene, CDR1 is LGHNA and CDR2 is YSLEER. The V end lost 3 bases, the J end lost 0 bases, and 9 bases lay between the germline ends. CDR3 loop: CASSHSTSSYEQYF. The CDR3 coding sequence is TGCGCCAGCAGCCACAGCACTAGCTCCTACGAGCAGTACTTC.

J is TRBJ2-5 and V is TRBV6-5; D is unresolved. This CDR3 region has 14 residues. V lost 0 bases to trimming and J lost 1 base, with 6 bases between them. Germline V gives CDR1 MNHEY, CDR2 SVGAGI. The CDR3 nucleotides are TGTGCCAGCAGTTACTCGTCTATCCAAGAGACCCAGTACTTC. Amino acid sequence: CASSYSSIQETQYF.

V usage is TRBV30 and J usage is TRBJ2-1; 10 nucleotides line up with TRBD2. CDR1 GTSNPN and CDR2 SVGIG come from the germline V gene (reference sequence). The CDR3 is 15 amino acids. V gave up 2 bases and J gave up 8 bases; unmatched junction bases: 9. CDR3 residues: CAWSTGLAESDEQFF. CDR3 coding DNA: TGTGCCTGGAGTACCGGACTAGCGGAATCGGATGAGCAGTTCTTC.

The chain has TRBV9 and TRBJ1-3; the D gene is possibly TRBD1 (5 bases). The germline V gene encodes CDR1 SGDLS and CDR2 YYNGEE. V lost 4 bases and J lost 2, with 13 bases in between. This CDR3 comprises 15 residues. The CDR3 DNA reads TGTGCCAGCAGCACCTCGGACAAAGCTGGAAACACCATATATTTT. Translating it yields CASSTSDKAGNTIYF. Full variable domain (remainder filled in from reference TRBV9 and TRBJ1-3): DSGVTQTPKHLITATGQRVTLRCSPRSGDLSVYWYQQSLDQGLQFLIQYYNGEERAKGNILERFSAQQFPDLHSELNLSSLELGDSALYFCASSTSDKAGNTIYFGEGSWLTVV.

This clone was observed a few times. V usage is TRBV2 and J usage is TRBJ2-1; tentatively, D is TRBD2 (6 bases). Deletions cut 8 bases from V and 5 bases from J, with 10 bases between. This CDR3 has 12 residues. Germline V gives CDR1 SNHLY, CDR2 FYNNEI. The CDR3 spells CASLAANNEQFF. The CDR3 DNA follows: TGTGCCAGCTTAGCGGCAAACAATGAGCAGTTCTTC.

V and J are TRBV2 and TRBJ1-2, with a tentative D call TRBD1 (6 bases). Germline V gives CDR1 SNHLY, CDR2 FYNNEI. The CDR3 is 12 amino acids. Between the trimmed V and J ends, which lost 6 bases and 7 bases, there was a span of 12 bases. The CDR3 loop is CASSPQGGGYTF. The CDR3 coding sequence is TGTGCCAGCAGCCCACAAGGGGGTGGCTACACCTTC. Full variable domain (missing parts from reference TRBV2 and TRBJ1-2): EPEVTQTPSHQVTQMGQEVILRCVPISNHLYFYWYRQILGQKVEFLVSFYNNEISEKSEIFDDQFSVERPDGSNFTLKIRSTKLEDSAMYFCASSPQGGGYTFGSGTRLTVV.

The chain is built from TRBV13 and TRBJ2-4, with D possibly TRBD2 on 5 matching bases. The CDR3 has 14 amino acids. V lost 5 bases and J 5 bases, leaving 13 bases between the germline ends. The germline V gene has CDR1 PRHDT and CDR2 FYEKMQ (reference sequence). DNA for the CDR3: TGTGCCAGCAGCCCCGAGGGCGACGAAAACATTCAGTACTTC. As protein: CASSPEGDENIQYF.

The V gene is TRBV6-2 or TRBV6-3, the J gene TRBJ2-3; weak D call: TRBD2 (6 bases). Germline V gene lookup returns CDR1 MNHEY and CDR2 SVGEGT. Trimming cost V 0 bases and J 1 base, with 11 bases left between them. The CDR3 length is 16 residues. CDR3 in amino acids: CASSYSSGFGTDTQYF. CDR3 nucleotide sequence: TGTGCCAGCAGTTACTCTAGCGGCTTTGGCACAGATACGCAGTATTTT.

The chain links TRBV7-9 to TRBJ1-1; the match to TRBD1 covers 7 bases. The germline gives CDR1 SEHNR, CDR2 FQNEAQ (reference sequence). CDR3 length: 12 amino acids. J was trimmed by 7 bases and V by 1 base; bases with no gene match: 0. CDR3 nucleotide sequence: TGTGCCAGCAGCTTAGGGGACAGTGAAGCTTTCTTT. It encodes CASSLGDSEAFF.

This chain joins TRBV24-1 and TRBJ2-7; 8 positions agree with TRBD1. Germline V CDR1 and CDR2: KGHDR, SFDVKD. The trim removed 4 bases at V and 5 bases at J, leaving 0 bases unmatched. This CDR3 contains 12 residues. In DNA, the CDR3 is TGTGCCACCAGTGAGACAGGGGACGAGCAGTACTTC. Its protein is CATSETGDEQYF.

The chain uses TRBV7-2 and TRBJ2-2; 11 nucleotides agree with TRBD2. V dropped 3 bases and J dropped 6; count of bases not matched to a gene: 6. The germline gives CDR1 SGHTA, CDR2 FQGNSA. This CDR3 comprises 16 residues. CDR3 in DNA: TGTGCCAGCAGCTTGATGGCTAGCGGGGGGTCCGGGGAGCTGTTTTTT. It is translated as CASSLMASGGSGELFF.

The V and J genes are TRBV9 and TRBJ1-6, with D perhaps matching TRBD1 (5 bases). The CDR3 has 11 residues. Per germline, CDR1 SGDLS and CDR2 YYNGEE. V dropped 3 bases and J dropped 17 bases, with 12 bases sitting between them. The CDR3 loop reads CASSAGTVIHF. CDR3 nucleotide sequence: TGTGCCAGCAGCGCCGGGACTGTGATCCACTTT.